The 7 T cell receptor beta chains below were found in one sample sequenced in a study of T cell changes during pregnancy in multiple sclerosis. Data came from immunoSEQ multiplex PCR; TCRdb stores just in-frame clones and leaves some out. The table lists around 64,000 clones, about nine tenths of them singletons. This material consisted of CD4+ T cells from peripheral blood mononuclear cells, taken after pregnancy. Receptors were obtained from a female donor with multiple sclerosis, enrolled in a pregnancy study.

V usage is TRBV5-1 and J usage is TRBJ1-2; 9 bases are shared with TRBD1. The germline CDR1 and CDR2 sequences are SGHRS and YFSETQ. The CDR3 has 14 amino acids. J lost 7 bases, V lost 0 bases, and 4 bases had no gene match. DNA for the CDR3: TGCGCCAGCAGCTTGGCGGGACAGGGCGGTGGCTACACCTTC. Translation: CASSLAGQGGGYTF.

The chain employs TRBV6-6 and TRBJ2-4, with 7 bases that match TRBD1. This CDR3 has 16 residues. The V and J ends lost 4 bases and 0 bases, in that order; junction bases with no gene match: 6. Germline CDR1 is MNHNY and CDR2 is SVGAGI (reference sequence). The CDR3 bases are TGTGCCAGCAGTTTGGGACAGTGGAAAGCCAAAAACATTCAGTACTTC. Translation gives CASSLGQWKAKNIQYF.

This chain joins TRBV5-1 and TRBJ1-2, with D maybe TRBD1 (5 bases). Trimming left V 1 base short and J 8 bases short, with 15 bases between. The CDR3 extends over 14 amino acids. Germline CDR1 reads SGHRS; CDR2 reads YFSETQ. The CDR3 DNA follows: TGCGCCAGCAGCTTGCAGGGTGGGGGGGAAGGCTACACCTTC. Protein: CASSLQGGGEGYTF.

This chain links TRBV5-4 with TRBJ1-1; 8 bases fit TRBD1. Unmatched junction bases numbered 4, after V lost 0 bases and J lost 0 bases. CDR3 size: 16 residues. Germline V gene sequence: CDR1 SGHNT, CDR2 YYREEE (reference sequence). The CDR3 nucleotides read TGTGCCAGCAGCTTGGTTCGACAGGGGTTGAACACTGAAGCTTTCTTT. Its translation is CASSLVRQGLNTEAFF.

V gene TRBV19 combines with J gene TRBJ2-1, with a tentative D call TRBD2 (6 bases). The CDR3 extends over 15 amino acids. V lost 3 bases and J lost 2, with 11 bases in between. Per germline, CDR1 LNHDA and CDR2 SQIVND (reference sequence). The CDR3 region has the DNA TGTGCCAGTAGTATCGGGGGTGTCCCCTACAATGAGCAGTTCTTC. Translation gives CASSIGGVPYNEQFF. Using reference TRBV19 and TRBJ2-1 for the parts outside the CDR3, the full variable domain is DGGITQSPKYLFRKEGQNVTLSCEQNLNHDAMYWYRQDPGQGLRLIYYSQIVNDFQKGDIAEGYSVSREKKESFPLTVTSAQKNPTAFYLCASSIGGVPYNEQFFGPGTRLTVL.

CDR3 in DNA: TGTGCCAGCAGCTTAGGCAGCGGGGGGACGTACGGGTACAATGAGCAGTTCTTC. It codes for CASSLGSGGTYGYNEQFF. The V gene is TRBV7-3, the J gene TRBJ2-1; 9 positions match TRBD2. In germline, CDR1 is SGHTA, CDR2 FQGTGA. The CDR3 totals 18 residues. Trimming cost V 2 bases and J 4 bases; bases outside gene matches: 12.

The V call is TRBV7-2, the J call TRBJ2-1; TRBD2 matches at 13 bases. Germline CDR1 SGHTA, CDR2 FQGNSA. The CDR3 runs to 14 residues. V was pared by 9 bases and J by 7 bases, with 6 bases of the junction left unmatched. The DNA of the CDR3 is TGTGCCAGTGCAACTAGCGGGGGGGCAAATGAGCAGTTCTTC. This translates into CASATSGGANEQFF.